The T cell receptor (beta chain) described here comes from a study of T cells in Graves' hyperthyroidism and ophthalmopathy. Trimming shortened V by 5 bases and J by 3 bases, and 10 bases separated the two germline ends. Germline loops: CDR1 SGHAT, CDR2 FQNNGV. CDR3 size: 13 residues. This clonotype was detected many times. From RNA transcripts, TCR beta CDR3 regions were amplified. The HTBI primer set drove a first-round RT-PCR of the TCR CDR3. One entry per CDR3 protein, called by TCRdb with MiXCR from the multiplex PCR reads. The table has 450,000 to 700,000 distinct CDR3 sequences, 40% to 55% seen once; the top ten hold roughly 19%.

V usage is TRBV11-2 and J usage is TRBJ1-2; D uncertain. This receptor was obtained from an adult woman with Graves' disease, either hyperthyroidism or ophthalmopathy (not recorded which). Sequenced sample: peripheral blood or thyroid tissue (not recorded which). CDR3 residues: CASSRRFYYGYTF. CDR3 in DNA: TGTGCCAGCAGCCGTAGGTTTTACTATGGCTACACCTTC. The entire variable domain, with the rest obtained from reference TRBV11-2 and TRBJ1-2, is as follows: EAGVAQSPRYKIIEKRQSVAFWCNPISGHATLYWYQQILGQGPKLLIQFQNNGVVDDSQLPKDRFSAERLKGVDSTLKIQPAKLEDSAVYLCASSRRFYYGYTFGSGTRLTVV.